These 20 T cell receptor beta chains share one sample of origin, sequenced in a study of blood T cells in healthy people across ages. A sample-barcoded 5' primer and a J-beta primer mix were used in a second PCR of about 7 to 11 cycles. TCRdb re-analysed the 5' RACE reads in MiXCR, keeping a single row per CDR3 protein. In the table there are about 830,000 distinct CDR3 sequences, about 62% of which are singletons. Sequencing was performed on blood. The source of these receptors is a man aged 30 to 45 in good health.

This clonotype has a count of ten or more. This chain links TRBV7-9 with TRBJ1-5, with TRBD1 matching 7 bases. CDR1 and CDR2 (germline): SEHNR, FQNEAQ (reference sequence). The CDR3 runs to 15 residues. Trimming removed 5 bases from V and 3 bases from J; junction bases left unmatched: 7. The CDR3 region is CASSRGTDDNQPQHF. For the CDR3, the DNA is TGTGCCAGCAGCCGGGGGACAGATGACAATCAGCCCCAGCATTTT.

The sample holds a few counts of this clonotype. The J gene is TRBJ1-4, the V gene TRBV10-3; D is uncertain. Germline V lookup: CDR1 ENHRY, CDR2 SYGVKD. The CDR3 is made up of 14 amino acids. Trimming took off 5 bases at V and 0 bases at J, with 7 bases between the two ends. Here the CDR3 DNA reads TGTGCCATCAGTCCAAGTGCAACTAATGAAAAACTGTTTTTT. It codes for CAISPSATNEKLFF.

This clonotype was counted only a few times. This CDR3 is CASSPRTSGYYEQYF. In DNA form, the CDR3 reads TGTGCCAGCAGCCCTCGGACTAGCGGGTACTACGAGCAGTACTTC. The rearrangement links TRBV9 to TRBJ2-7; 11 nucleotides agree with TRBD2. With 4 bases clipped from V and 3 bases from J, the junction kept 6 bases outside the gene matches. Looked up from germline, CDR1 is SGDLS and CDR2 is YYNGEE. The CDR3 covers 15 residues.

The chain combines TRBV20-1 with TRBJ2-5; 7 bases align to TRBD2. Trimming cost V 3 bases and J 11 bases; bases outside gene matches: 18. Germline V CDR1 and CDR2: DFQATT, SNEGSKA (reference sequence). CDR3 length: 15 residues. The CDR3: CSARVSGALYNEQYF. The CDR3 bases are TGCAGTGCTAGGGTCAGCGGGGCCCTCTACAATGAGCAGTACTTC.

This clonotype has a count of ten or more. The CDR3 bases are TGCAGTGCTCCATCCGGGACGGAACGTGGGGAGCAGTACTTC. It is translated as CSAPSGTERGEQYF. The J gene is TRBJ2-5, the V gene TRBV20-1, with D perhaps matching TRBD1 or TRBD2 (5 bases each). Germline V gene sequence: CDR1 DFQATT, CDR2 SNEGSKA (reference sequence). The CDR3 has 14 amino acids. Trimming took 5 bases from V and 11 from J, leaving 24 bases between them.

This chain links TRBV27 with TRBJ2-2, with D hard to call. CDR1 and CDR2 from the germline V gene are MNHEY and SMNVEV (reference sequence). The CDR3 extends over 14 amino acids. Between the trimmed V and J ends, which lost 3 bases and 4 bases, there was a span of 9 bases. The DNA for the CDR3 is TGTGCCAGCAGTTTGATGAAGACCACCGGGGAGCTGTTTTTT. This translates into CASSLMKTTGELFF.

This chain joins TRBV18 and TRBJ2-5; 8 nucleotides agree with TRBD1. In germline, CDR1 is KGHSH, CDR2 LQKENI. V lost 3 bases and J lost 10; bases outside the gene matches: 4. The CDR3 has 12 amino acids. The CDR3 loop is CASSPGTGGQYF. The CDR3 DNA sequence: TGTGCCAGCTCACCGGGGACAGGAGGCCAGTACTTC.

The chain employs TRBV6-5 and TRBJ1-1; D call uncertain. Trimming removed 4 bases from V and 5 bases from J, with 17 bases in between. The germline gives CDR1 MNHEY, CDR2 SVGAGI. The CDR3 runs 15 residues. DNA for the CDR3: TGTGCCAGCAGTTCTCGACGGACTACGTTGACTGAAGCTTTCTTT. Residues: CASSSRRTTLTEAFF.

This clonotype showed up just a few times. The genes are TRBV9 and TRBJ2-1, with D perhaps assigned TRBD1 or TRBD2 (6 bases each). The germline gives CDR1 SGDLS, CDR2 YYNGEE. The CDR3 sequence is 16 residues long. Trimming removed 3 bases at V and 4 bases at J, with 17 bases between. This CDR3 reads CASSEGEATLYNEQFF. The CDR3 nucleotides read TGTGCCAGCAGCGAGGGGGAGGCCACCTTATACAATGAGCAGTTCTTC.

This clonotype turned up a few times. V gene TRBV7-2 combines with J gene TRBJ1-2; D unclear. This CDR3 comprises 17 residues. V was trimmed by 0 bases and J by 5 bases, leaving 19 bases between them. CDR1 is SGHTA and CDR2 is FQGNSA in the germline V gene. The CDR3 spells CASSLAFGRGSSYGYTF. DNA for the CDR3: TGTGCCAGCAGCTTAGCCTTCGGTCGCGGTTCCTCTTATGGCTACACCTTC.

The DNA of the CDR3 is TGTGCCATCAGTGTCGGCTCCTACAATGAGCAGTTCTTC. Translating it yields CAISVGSYNEQFF. This chain uses TRBV10-3 with TRBJ2-1; no clear D gene. CDR1 is ENHRY, CDR2 SYGVKD, per germline. V gave up 4 bases and J gave up 0 bases, with 4 bases separating them. The CDR3 covers 13 residues.

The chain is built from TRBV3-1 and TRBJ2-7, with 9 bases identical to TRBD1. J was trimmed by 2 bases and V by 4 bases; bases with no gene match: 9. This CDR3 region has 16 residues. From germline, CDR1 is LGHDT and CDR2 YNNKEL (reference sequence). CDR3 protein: CASSLKGQGATYEQYF. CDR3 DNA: TGTGCCAGCAGCCTCAAGGGACAGGGAGCCACCTACGAGCAGTACTTC.

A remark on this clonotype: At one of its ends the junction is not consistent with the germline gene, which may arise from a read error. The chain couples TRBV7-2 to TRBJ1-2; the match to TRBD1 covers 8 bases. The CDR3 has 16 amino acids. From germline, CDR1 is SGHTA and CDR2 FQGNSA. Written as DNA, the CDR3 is TGTGCCAACAGCACCAACCCACCGACAGGGGTGGTTGGCTACACCTTC. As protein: CANSTNPPTGVVGYTF.

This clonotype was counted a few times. For the CDR3, the DNA is TGTGCCAGCAGGCCAGGACTAGCGAGCTCCTACGAGCAGTACTTC. Translation gives CASRPGLASSYEQYF. The chain combines TRBV6-5 with TRBJ2-7; 9 bases match TRBD2. The J segment lost 0 bases and the V segment lost 6 bases, leaving 6 bases of the junction unmatched. CDR1 is MNHEY and CDR2 is SVGAGI in the germline V gene. This CDR3 contains 15 residues.

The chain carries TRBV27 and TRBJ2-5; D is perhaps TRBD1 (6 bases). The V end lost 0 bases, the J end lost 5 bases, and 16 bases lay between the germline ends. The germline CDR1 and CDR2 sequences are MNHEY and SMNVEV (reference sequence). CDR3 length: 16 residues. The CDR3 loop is CASSLSSWGQVETQYF. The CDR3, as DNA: TGTGCCAGCAGTTTATCGTCTTGGGGGCAAGTGGAGACCCAGTACTTC.

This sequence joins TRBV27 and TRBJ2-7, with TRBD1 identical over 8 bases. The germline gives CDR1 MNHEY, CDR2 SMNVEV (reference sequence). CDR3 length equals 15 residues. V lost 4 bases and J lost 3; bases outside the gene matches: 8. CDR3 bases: TGTGCCAGCAGTTCTGACAGGGGTCGGAACTACGAGCAGTACTTC. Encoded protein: CASSSDRGRNYEQYF.

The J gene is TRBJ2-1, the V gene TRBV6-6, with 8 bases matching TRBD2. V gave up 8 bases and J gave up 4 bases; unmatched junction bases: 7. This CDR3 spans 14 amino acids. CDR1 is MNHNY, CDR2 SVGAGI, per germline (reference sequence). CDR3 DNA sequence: TGTGCCAGCGGCCGGGGGGGCTTATACAATGAGCAGTTCTTC. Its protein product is CASGRGGLYNEQFF.

CDR3 sequence: CASSFVGGRADTQYF. The CDR3 DNA sequence: TGTGCCAGCAGCTTTGTCGGGGGCCGAGCAGATACGCAGTATTTT. The V gene is TRBV6-5, the J gene TRBJ2-3; D possibly matches TRBD1 or TRBD2 (6 bases each). Germline V gene sequence: CDR1 MNHEY, CDR2 SVGAGI. V shed 6 bases and J shed 4 bases, with 17 bases lying between them. The CDR3 is 15 residues long.

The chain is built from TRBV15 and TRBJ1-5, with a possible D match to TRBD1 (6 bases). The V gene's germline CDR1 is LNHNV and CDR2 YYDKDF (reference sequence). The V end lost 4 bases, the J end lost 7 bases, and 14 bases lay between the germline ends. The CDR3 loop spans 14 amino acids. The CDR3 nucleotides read TGTGCCACCAGCATCAGCAGGGGTGGACAGCCCCAGCATTTT. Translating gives CATSISRGGQPQHF.

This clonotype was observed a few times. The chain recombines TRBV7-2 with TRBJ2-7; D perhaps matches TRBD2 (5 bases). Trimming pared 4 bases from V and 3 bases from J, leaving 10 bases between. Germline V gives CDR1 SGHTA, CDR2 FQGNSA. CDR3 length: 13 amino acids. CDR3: CASSYGLNYEQYF. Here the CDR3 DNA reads TGTGCCAGCAGCTACGGACTCAACTACGAGCAGTACTTC.